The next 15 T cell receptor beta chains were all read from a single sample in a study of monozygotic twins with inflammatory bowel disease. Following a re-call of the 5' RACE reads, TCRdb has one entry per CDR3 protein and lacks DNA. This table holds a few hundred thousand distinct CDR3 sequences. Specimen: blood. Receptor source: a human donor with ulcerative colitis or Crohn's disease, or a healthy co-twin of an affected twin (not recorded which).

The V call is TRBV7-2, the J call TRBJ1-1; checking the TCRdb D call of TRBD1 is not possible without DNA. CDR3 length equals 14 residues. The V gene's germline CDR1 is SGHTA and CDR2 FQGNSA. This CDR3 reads CASSFSRENTEAFF.

CDR3 region: CASSLATGSYEQYF. The V and J genes are TRBV7-2 and TRBJ2-7. The CDR3 has 14 amino acids. Germline V lookup: CDR1 SGHTA, CDR2 FQGNSA.

CDR3 in amino acids: CASSLQGYQETQYF. V and J are TRBV5-1 and TRBJ2-5; TCRdb selects TRBD1, and the lack of DNA leaves this call unchecked. This CDR3 is 14 amino acids long. The V gene's germline CDR1 is SGHRS and CDR2 YFSETQ.

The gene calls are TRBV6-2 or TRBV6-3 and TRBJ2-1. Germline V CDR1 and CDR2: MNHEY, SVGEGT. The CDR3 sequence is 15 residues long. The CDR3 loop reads CASSYSGGTYNEQFF.

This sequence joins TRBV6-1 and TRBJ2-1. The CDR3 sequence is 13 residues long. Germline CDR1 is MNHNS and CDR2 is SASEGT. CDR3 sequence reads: CASSGILDNEQFF.

CDR3 loop: CAWSMKGNQPQHF. V is TRBV30 and J is TRBJ1-5. The germline V gene encodes CDR1 GTSNPN and CDR2 SVGIG (reference sequence). This CDR3 spans 13 amino acids. The variable domain in full, completed from reference TRBV30 and TRBJ1-5, reads SQTIHQWPATLVQPVGSPLSLECTVEGTSNPNLYWYRQAAGRGLQLLFYSVGIGQISSEVPQNLSASRPQDRQFILSSKKLLLSDSGFYLCAWSMKGNQPQHFGDGTRLSIL.

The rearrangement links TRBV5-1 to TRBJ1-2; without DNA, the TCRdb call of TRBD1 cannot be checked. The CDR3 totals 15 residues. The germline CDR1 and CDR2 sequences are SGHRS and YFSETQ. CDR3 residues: CASSPGTGSVYGYTF.

CDR3 loop: CASSYVKGPFSYEQYF. This chain uses TRBV6-5 with TRBJ2-7. CDR1 is MNHEY, CDR2 SVGAGI, per germline. This CDR3 comprises 16 residues.

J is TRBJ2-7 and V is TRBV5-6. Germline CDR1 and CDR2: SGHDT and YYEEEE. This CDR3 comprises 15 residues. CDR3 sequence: CASNLGWGTSYEQYF.

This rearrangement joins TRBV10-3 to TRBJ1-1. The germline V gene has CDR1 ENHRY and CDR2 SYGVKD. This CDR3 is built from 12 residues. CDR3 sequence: CAISAQGPEAFF.

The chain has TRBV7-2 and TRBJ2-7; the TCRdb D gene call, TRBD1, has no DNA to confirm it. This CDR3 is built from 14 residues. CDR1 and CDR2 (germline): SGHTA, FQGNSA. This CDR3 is CASGLVGRGPEQYF.

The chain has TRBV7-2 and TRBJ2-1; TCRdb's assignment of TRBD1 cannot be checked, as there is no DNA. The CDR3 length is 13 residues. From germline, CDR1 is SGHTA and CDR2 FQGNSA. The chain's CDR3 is CASSLLGDNEQFF.

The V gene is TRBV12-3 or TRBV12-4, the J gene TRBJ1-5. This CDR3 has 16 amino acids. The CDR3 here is CASSFLGEGGNQPQHF.

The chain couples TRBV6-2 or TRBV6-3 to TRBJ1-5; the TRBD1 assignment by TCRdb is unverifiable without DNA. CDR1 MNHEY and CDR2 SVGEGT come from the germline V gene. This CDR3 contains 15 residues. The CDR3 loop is CASSYERRPGQPQHF.

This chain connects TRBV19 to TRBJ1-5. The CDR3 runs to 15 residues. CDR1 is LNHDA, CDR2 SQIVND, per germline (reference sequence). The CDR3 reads CASSLTWHSNQPQHF. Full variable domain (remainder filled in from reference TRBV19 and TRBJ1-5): DGGITQSPKYLFRKEGQNVTLSCEQNLNHDAMYWYRQDPGQGLRLIYYSQIVNDFQKGDIAEGYSVSREKKESFPLTVTSAQKNPTAFYLCASSLTWHSNQPQHFGDGTRLSIL.